This TCR beta chain is from a study of vaccination and CD4 T cells after COVID-19. Study background: Two mRNA vaccine doses were given, either BNT162b2 or mRNA-1273.

Stated treatment: roughly 10-day PBMC culture with coronavirus spike peptide pools or control peptides (ViraFEST assay). Samples of CD4+ T cells were obtained from the unexposed donor before the COVID-19 pandemic (2011-2018). TCR sequencing followed the expansion of antigen-specific T cells with peptide pools in ViraFEST. Around 2.1 million PBMCs went into each well for culture with about 10 IU/ml IL-2 and 7.5 to 10 ug/ml peptide pools. V was clipped by 2 bases and J by 3 bases, with 15 bases between them. CDR1 SGHRS and CDR2 YFSETQ come from the germline V gene. The CDR3 covers 15 residues. Concerning this clonotype: What it binds is unknown.

The Oncomine TCR Beta short-read assay was what sequenced the DNA obtained from cultured CD4+ T cells. From cultured CD4+ T cells, genomic DNA was extracted. Via MiXCR, TCRdb re-called the PCR reads, giving one row per CDR3 protein. The sample has 8,000 to 10,000 distinct CDR3 sequences; around two fifths are singletons. The source of this sequence is a human donor in good health. This chain links TRBV5-1 with TRBJ2-7; TRBD2 is a possible D gene (5 bases). The sample was CD4+ T cells from blood, cultured in vitro. CDR3 coding DNA: TGCGCCAGCAGCTTCGGTCTAGGTGGAGGCTACGAGCAGTACTTC. Residues: CASSFGLGGGYEQYF.